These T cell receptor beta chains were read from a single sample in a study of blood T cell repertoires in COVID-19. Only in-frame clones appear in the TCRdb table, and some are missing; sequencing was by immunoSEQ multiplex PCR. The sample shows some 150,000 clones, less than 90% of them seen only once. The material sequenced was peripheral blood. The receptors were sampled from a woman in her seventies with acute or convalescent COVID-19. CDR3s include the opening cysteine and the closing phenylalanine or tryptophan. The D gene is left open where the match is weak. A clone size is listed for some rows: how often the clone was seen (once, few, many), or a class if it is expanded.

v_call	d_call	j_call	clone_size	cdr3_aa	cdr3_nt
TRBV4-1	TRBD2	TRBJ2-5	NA	CASSLVGTSGGVKETQYF	TGCGCCAGCAGCCTCGTAGGGACTAGCGGGGGGGTTAAAGAGACCCAGTACTTC
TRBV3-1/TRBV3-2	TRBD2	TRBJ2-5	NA	CASSQDVGLAGIQYF	TGTGCCAGCAGCCAAGATGTCGGACTAGCGGGGATCCAGTACTTC
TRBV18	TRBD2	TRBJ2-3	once	CASSPPERGGTDTQYF	TGTGCCAGCTCACCCCCTGAGCGGGGGGGCACAGATACGCAGTATTTT
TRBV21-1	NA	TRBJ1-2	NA	CASSSGVEIPNYGYTF	TGTGCCAGCAGTAGCGGGGTGGAAATTCCTAACTATGGCTACACCTTC
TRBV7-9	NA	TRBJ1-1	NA	CASSSRQFNTEAFF	TGTGCCAGCAGCTCTAGACAGTTCAACACTGAAGCTTTCTTT
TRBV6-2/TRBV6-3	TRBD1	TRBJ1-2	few	CASSRDRGDRDGRAAYGYTF	TGTGCCAGCAGCCGGGACAGGGGCGATCGGGATGGCCGGGCAGCCTATGGCTACACCTTC
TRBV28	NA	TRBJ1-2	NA	CASRLTPNYGYTF	TGTGCCAGCAGATTGACTCCTAACTATGGCTACACCTTC
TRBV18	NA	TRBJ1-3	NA	CASSRTDSYSGNTIYF	TGTGCCAGCTCACGGACGGACAGCTACTCTGGAAACACCATATATTTT
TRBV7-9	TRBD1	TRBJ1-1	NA	CASSHRGEDTEAFF	TGTGCCAGCAGCCACAGGGGGGAGGACACTGAAGCTTTCTTT
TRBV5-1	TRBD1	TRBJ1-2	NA	CASSDTGQGTYGYTF	TGCGCCAGCAGTGATACGGGACAGGGGACCTATGGCTACACCTTC
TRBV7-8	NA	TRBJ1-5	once	CASSLIESNQPQHF	TGTGCCAGCAGCTTAATAGAAAGCAATCAGCCCCAGCATTTT
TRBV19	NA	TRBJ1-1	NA	CASSISGGGSNTEAFF	TGTGCCAGTAGTATTAGCGGGGGTGGATCGAACACTGAAGCTTTCTTT
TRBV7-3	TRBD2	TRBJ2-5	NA	CASSPTLAGGQETQYF	TGTGCCAGCAGCCCTACACTAGCGGGGGGGCAGGAGACCCAGTACTTC
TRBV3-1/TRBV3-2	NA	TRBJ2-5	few	CASRPRGVATQYF	TGTGCCAGCAGGCCCCGGGGAGTAGCGACCCAGTACTTC
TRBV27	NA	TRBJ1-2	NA	CASSLGIGQGINYGYTF	TGTGCCAGCAGTTTGGGCATCGGGCAGGGAATTAACTATGGCTACACCTTC
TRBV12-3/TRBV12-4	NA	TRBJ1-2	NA	CASSLLPEYGYTF	TGTGCCAGCAGTTTATTACCCGAGTATGGCTACACCTTC
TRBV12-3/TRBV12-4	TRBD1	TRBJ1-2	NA	CASSFGQGLGYTF	TGTGCCAGCAGTTTTGGACAGGGCCTTGGCTACACCTTC
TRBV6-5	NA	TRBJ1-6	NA	CASSYSGDSPLHF	TGTGCCAGCAGTTACTCAGGGGATTCACCCCTCCACTTT
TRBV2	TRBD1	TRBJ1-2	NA	CASTVGQGASYTF	TGTGCCAGCACGGTCGGACAGGGGGCTAGCTACACCTTC
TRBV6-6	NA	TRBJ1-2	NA	CASSYITGINYGYTF	TGTGCCAGCAGTTACATCACCGGGATAAACTATGGCTACACCTTC
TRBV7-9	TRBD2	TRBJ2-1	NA	CASSPRGLAGGQRDEQFF	TGTGCCAGCAGCCCTCGAGGACTAGCGGGGGGGCAGAGAGATGAGCAGTTCTTC
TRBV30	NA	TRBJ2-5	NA	CAWSRETQYF	TGTGCCTGGTCGAGAGAGACCCAGTACTTC
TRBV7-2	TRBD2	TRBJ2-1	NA	CASSLARSSGGAEQFF	TGTGCCAGCAGCTTAGCGCGTTCTAGCGGGGGGGCCGAGCAGTTCTTC
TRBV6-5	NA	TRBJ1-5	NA	CASSSGFNNQPQHF	TGTGCCAGCAGTTCCGGTTTTAACAATCAGCCCCAGCATTTT
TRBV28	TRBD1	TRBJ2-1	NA	CASRPGGPYNEQFF	TGTGCCAGCAGGCCAGGGGGACCATACAATGAGCAGTTCTTC
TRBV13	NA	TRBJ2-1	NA	CASSSRDTNNEQFF	TGTGCCAGCAGCTCCCGGGACACTAACAATGAGCAGTTCTTC
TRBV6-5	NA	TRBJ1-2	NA	CASSFGIGSYGYTF	TGTGCCAGCAGTTTCGGGATTGGGAGCTATGGCTACACCTTC